Following are 2 T cell receptor beta chains from one sample sequenced in a study of blood T cell repertoires in COVID-19 (dated by TCRdb to 2019 to 2021). Libraries were prepared through the immunoSEQ multiplex PCR assay. In its TCRdb copy, this immuneACCESS table keeps in-frame sequences only and misses some clones. Where compared with another copy, unresolved V genes explain less than half of these, and the others have no known cause. Recorded for this sample are roughly 180,000 clones; 80% to 90% of them occurred a single time. The top ten clonotypes cover roughly 7.8% of the sample. The sequencing sample was made of peripheral blood. These receptors were obtained from a man aged 55 to 70 with acute or convalescent COVID-19.

The chain uses TRBV10-3 and TRBJ2-5, with D possibly TRBD1 on 6 matching bases. The CDR3 extends over 15 amino acids. V was shortened by 2 bases and J by 3 bases, with 13 bases between the two germline ends. Per germline, CDR1 ENHRY and CDR2 SYGVKD. Here the CDR3 reads CAISEGQGSKETQYF. DNA of the CDR3: TGTGCCATCAGTGAGGGGCAGGGGTCAAAAGAGACCCAGTACTTC.

The chain carries TRBV29-1 and TRBJ1-5; no reliable D call. The ends were cut back, 3 bases at V and 5 bases at J, with 11 bases in the middle. This CDR3 contains 13 residues. CDR1 and CDR2 (germline): SQVTM, ANQGSEA. CDR3 DNA sequence: TGCAGCGTTGAGAGTGGTCAAGATCAGCCCCAGCATTTT. It specifies CSVESGQDQPQHF. Based on the CDR3 plus reference TRBV29-1 and TRBJ1-5, the full variable domain is SAVISQKPSRDICQRGTSLTIQCQVDSQVTMMFWYRQQPGQSLTLIATANQGSEATYESGFVIDKFPISRPNLTFSTLTVSNMSPEDSSIYLCSVESGQDQPQHFGDGTRLSIL.